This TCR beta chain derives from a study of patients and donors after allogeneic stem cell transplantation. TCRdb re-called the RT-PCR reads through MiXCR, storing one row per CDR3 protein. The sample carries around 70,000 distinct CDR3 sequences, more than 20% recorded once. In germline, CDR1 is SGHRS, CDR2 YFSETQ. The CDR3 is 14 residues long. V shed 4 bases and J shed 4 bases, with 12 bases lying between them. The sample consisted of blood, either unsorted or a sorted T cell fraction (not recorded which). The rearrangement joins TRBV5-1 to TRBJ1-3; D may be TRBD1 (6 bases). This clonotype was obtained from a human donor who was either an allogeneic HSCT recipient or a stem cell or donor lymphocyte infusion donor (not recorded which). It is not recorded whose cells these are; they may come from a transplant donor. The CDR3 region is CASSEQGNGNTIYF. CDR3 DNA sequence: TGCGCCAGCAGCGAACAGGGCAACGGAAACACCATATATTTT.